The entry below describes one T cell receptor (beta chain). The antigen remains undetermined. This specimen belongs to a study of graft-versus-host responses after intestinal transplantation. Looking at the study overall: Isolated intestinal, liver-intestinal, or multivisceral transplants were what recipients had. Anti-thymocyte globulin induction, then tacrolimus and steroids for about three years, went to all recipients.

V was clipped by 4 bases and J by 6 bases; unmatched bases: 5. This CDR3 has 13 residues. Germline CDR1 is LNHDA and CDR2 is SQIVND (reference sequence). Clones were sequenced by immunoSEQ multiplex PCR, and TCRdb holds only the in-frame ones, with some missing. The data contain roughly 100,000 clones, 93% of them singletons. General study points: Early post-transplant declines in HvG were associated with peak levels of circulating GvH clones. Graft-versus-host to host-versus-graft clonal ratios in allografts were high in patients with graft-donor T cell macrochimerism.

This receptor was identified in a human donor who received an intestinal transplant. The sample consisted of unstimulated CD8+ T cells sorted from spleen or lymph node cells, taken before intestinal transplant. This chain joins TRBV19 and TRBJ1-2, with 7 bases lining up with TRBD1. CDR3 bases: TGTGCCAGTAGTACACGAGGGACAGATGGCTACACCTTC. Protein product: CASSTRGTDGYTF.